The source of this T cell receptor beta chain is a study of blood T cell repertoires in COVID-19. About the research overall: PBMCs, B-cell-depleted T cells, or T cells were the source of the cDNA or gDNA that made up the material.

Here immunoSEQ multiplex PCR was the method, and the copy in TCRdb shows in-frame clones only, minus some. The table lists roughly 200,000 clones, approximately 85% of them singletons. With V trimmed by 7 bases and J by 1 base, 3 bases remained unmatched. The CDR3 runs to 13 residues. Germline CDR1 and CDR2: LNHDA and SQIVND (reference sequence). The origin of this receptor is a human donor with active or convalescent COVID-19. The donor label of this sample is uncertain. This chain uses TRBV19 with TRBJ1-1; 7 bases map to TRBD1. The sequenced sample was peripheral blood. CDR3 coding DNA: TGTGCCAGTACCAGACAGGGGAACACTGAAGCTTTCTTT. It specifies CASTRQGNTEAFF.